The 26 T cell receptor beta chains below come from one sample, sequenced in a study of response to subunit inactivated influenza vaccine. One entry per CDR3 protein, called by TCRdb with MiXCR from the RT-PCR reads. The sample consists of some 850,000 distinct CDR3 sequences, approximately 17% of them appearing once. The sequences come from PBMCs from blood, collected roughly 5 days after vaccination. All receptors derive from a man aged 50-59 years who received an inactivated influenza vaccine.

In its sample, this clonotype was seen a few times. This chain links TRBV9 with TRBJ2-2, with D possibly TRBD1 on 6 matching bases. Germline loops: CDR1 SGDLS, CDR2 YYNGEE. The V and J ends lost 4 bases and 3 bases respectively, with 16 bases between them. This CDR3 is built from 16 residues. In nucleotides, the CDR3 is TGTGCCAGCAGCCCACAGGGCGTCGGAGACACCGGGGAGCTGTTTTTT. Amino acid sequence: CASSPQGVGDTGELFF.

V gene TRBV23-1 combines with J gene TRBJ1-5, with 12 bases fitting TRBD1. TRBV23-1 qualifies as an ORF whose function is uncertain. J lost 3 bases, V lost 0 bases, and 12 bases had no gene match. The CDR3 covers 20 residues. CDR3 sequence: CASSQSDRDRGLTPNQPQHF. CDR3 coding DNA: TGCGCCAGCAGTCAATCAGACCGGGACAGGGGGCTGACGCCCAATCAGCCCCAGCATTTT.

This clonotype was seen at least ten times. V gene TRBV7-9 combines with J gene TRBJ1-2; 9 nucleotides line up with TRBD1. This CDR3 spans 12 amino acids. V trimming: 10 bases; J trimming: 3 bases; junction bases outside the gene matches: 3. Looked up from germline, CDR1 is SEHNR and CDR2 is FQNEAQ (reference sequence). CDR3 coding DNA: TGTGCCACAACAGGGGGCGACTATGGCTACACCTTC. Its protein is CATTGGDYGYTF.

The J gene is TRBJ1-1, the V gene TRBV10-1; TRBD1 matches 8 bases. After removal of 3 bases from V and 0 bases from J, the junction contained 3 bases not matched to a gene. Germline V gene sequence: CDR1 WNHNN, CDR2 SYGVQD (reference sequence). CDR3 length: 15 amino acids. The chain's CDR3 is CASSEGQGLNTEAFF. In DNA, the CDR3 is TGCGCCAGCAGTGAAGGACAGGGTCTGAACACTGAAGCTTTCTTT.

This clonotype came up a few times. The rearrangement joins TRBV2 to TRBJ2-3; 7 nucleotides line up with TRBD2. Germline CDR1 SNHLY, CDR2 FYNNEI. The CDR3 covers 15 residues. V lost 9 bases and J lost 2; bases outside the gene matches: 11. This CDR3 reads CASSQASGYTDTQYF. The DNA of the CDR3 is TGTGCCAGTTCACAGGCTAGCGGATACACAGATACGCAGTATTTT.

The rearrangement links TRBV6-1 to TRBJ2-7; a weak D match, TRBD1 (6 bases). CDR1 and CDR2 (germline): MNHNS, SASEGT. V dropped 6 bases and J dropped 1 base, with 16 bases sitting between them. The CDR3 sequence is 15 residues long. For the CDR3, the DNA is TGTGCCAGCAGCCCCGCTGGGGGCCGGTCCTACGAGCAGTACTTC. Its protein is CASSPAGGRSYEQYF.

V usage is TRBV20-1 and J usage is TRBJ2-7; D uncertain. CDR3 length: 15 amino acids. With 1 base removed from V and 0 bases from J, the gap between germline ends came to 13 bases. Germline V gene data show CDR1 as DFQATT and CDR2 as SNEGSKA (reference sequence). Written as DNA, the CDR3 is TGCAGTGCTAGAGGCCGACGACCCCCCTCCTACGAGCAGTACTTC. It translates to CSARGRRPPSYEQYF.

This clonotype was recorded at least ten times. This chain links TRBV29-1 with TRBJ2-1, with TRBD2 as a possible D gene (5 bases). The CDR3 consists of 15 residues. Germline CDR1 SQVTM, CDR2 ANQGSEA. Trimming took 0 bases from V and 2 from J, leaving 11 bases between them. Here the CDR3 reads CSVEDRRGTYNEQFF. In DNA, the CDR3 is TGCAGCGTTGAAGATCGACGGGGAACCTACAATGAGCAGTTCTTC.

The rearrangement links TRBV6-2 or TRBV6-3 to TRBJ2-7; 11 nucleotides align to TRBD1. The V gene's germline CDR1 is MNHEY and CDR2 SVGEGT. Unmatched junction bases numbered 6, after V lost 2 bases and J lost 3 bases. CDR3 size: 16 residues. Here the CDR3 reads CASSYQDRGLGYEQYF. Here the CDR3 DNA reads TGTGCCAGCAGTTACCAGGACAGGGGGCTTGGCTACGAGCAGTACTTC.

This chain uses TRBV27 with TRBJ2-1, with a possible D match to TRBD2 (5 bases). The CDR3 runs to 14 residues. The V gene lost 5 bases and the J gene lost 4 bases, with 12 bases spanning the gap. The germline V gene has CDR1 MNHEY and CDR2 SMNVEV (reference sequence). CDR3 residues: CASSPSGIYNEQFF. CDR3 sequence (DNA): TGTGCCAGCAGTCCATCCGGGATTTACAATGAGCAGTTCTTC.

CDR3 sequence: CAGITETGELFF. The DNA for the CDR3 is TGCGCCGGAATTACAGAAACCGGGGAGCTGTTTTTT. The V and J genes are TRBV10-2 and TRBJ2-2; D is unresolved. Trimming removed 11 bases from V and 5 bases from J, with 12 bases in between. Germline assignment: CDR1 WSHSY and CDR2 SAAADI. The CDR3 extends over 12 amino acids.

The chain uses TRBV6-1 and TRBJ2-7, with 10 bases aligning to TRBD2. V shed 6 bases, J shed 2 bases, and the junction held 10 bases outside the gene matches. Germline values: CDR1 MNHNS, CDR2 SASEGT. This CDR3 is built from 16 residues. The CDR3 sequence is CASRAGLASPTYEQYF. As DNA, the CDR3 is TGTGCCAGCAGAGCGGGACTAGCGTCACCGACCTACGAGCAGTACTTC.

The rearrangement links TRBV7-2 to TRBJ2-7; 7 bases map to TRBD1. Germline-derived CDR1 and CDR2 are SGHTA and FQGNSA. The CDR3 covers 13 residues. The junction had 6 bases not matched to a gene; V was cut back by 5 bases and J by 5 bases. The CDR3: CASSNRQGNEQYF. CDR3 DNA sequence: TGTGCCAGCAGCAACCGACAGGGAAACGAGCAGTACTTC.

The rearrangement links TRBV5-1 to TRBJ2-1; either TRBD1 or TRBD2 may fit D (6 bases each). V was shortened by 2 bases and J by 14 bases, with 11 bases between the two germline ends. Germline V gene data show CDR1 as SGHRS and CDR2 as YFSETQ. The CDR3 consists of 11 residues. The CDR3 reads CASSFGGLEFF. The CDR3 DNA follows: TGCGCCAGCAGCTTTGGGGGGCTGGAGTTCTTC. Full variable domain (missing parts from reference TRBV5-1 and TRBJ2-1): KAGVTQTPRYLIKTRGQQVTLSCSPISGHRSVSWYQQTPGQGLQFLFEYFSETQRNKGNFPGRFSGRQFSNSRSEMNVSTLELGDSALYLCASSFGGLEFFGPGTRLTVL.

This clonotype was seen ten or more times. V and J are TRBV27 and TRBJ2-7; the match to TRBD2 covers 12 bases. The CDR3 loop spans 15 amino acids. Germline CDR1 is MNHEY and CDR2 is SMNVEV (reference sequence). V gave up 4 bases and J gave up 3 bases; unmatched junction bases: 4. DNA for the CDR3: TGTGCCAGCAGTTCCGGACTAGCGGGGTACTACGAGCAGTACTTC. It codes for CASSSGLAGYYEQYF.

The J gene is TRBJ2-2, the V gene TRBV20-1; 11 positions agree with TRBD2. Germline V gene sequence: CDR1 DFQATT, CDR2 SNEGSKA (reference sequence). The length of the CDR3 is 16 residues. Trimming cost V 0 bases and J 7 bases; bases outside gene matches: 7. Here the CDR3 DNA reads TGCAGTGCTAGAGAATCTAGCGGGAGGTTCCACGGGGAGCTGTTTTTT. Translating it yields CSARESSGRFHGELFF.

This clonotype showed up many times. The chain has TRBV29-1 and TRBJ2-7; the match to TRBD1 covers 10 bases. The V gene end was trimmed by 1 base and the J gene end by 6 bases; junction bases not matched to a gene: 3. CDR3 size: 13 residues. The germline gives CDR1 SQVTM, CDR2 ANQGSEA. CDR3: CSVEGTGGSEQYF. CDR3 DNA: TGCAGCGTTGAAGGGACAGGGGGTTCCGAGCAGTACTTC.

The J gene is TRBJ2-5, the V gene TRBV11-2, with D unresolved. The V end was cut by 5 bases, the J end by 0 bases, with 13 bases between. Germline V gives CDR1 SGHAT, CDR2 FQNNGV. CDR3 length: 15 residues. The CDR3 loop is CASSQLGVYQETQYF. The DNA for the CDR3 is TGTGCCAGCAGCCAATTAGGAGTGTACCAAGAGACCCAGTACTTC.

The CDR3 loop is CASSLARTSSYNEQFF. The CDR3 DNA reads as TGTGCCAGCAGCTTAGCCCGGACGAGCTCCTACAATGAGCAGTTCTTC. J is TRBJ2-1 and V is TRBV7-7, with unresolved D. Per the germline V gene, CDR1 is SSHAT and CDR2 is FNYEAQ (reference sequence). This CDR3 comprises 16 residues. The V end lost 0 bases, the J end lost 0 bases, and 9 bases lay between the germline ends.

This clonotype was seen at least ten times. The chain links TRBV25-1 to TRBJ1-2; D is possibly TRBD1 (5 bases). The CDR3 loop spans 13 amino acids. Germline V gene data show CDR1 as MGHDK and CDR2 as SYGVNS. Trimming removed 9 bases from V and 2 bases from J, with 13 bases in between. The CDR3 DNA sequence: TGTGCCAGTCAACGCAGGGACAACTATGGCTACACCTTC. It encodes CASQRRDNYGYTF.

The chain combines TRBV7-8 with TRBJ1-3; 9 bases line up with TRBD1. This CDR3 comprises 18 residues. Germline assignment: CDR1 SGHVS and CDR2 FQNEAQ. Losses at the gene ends were 5 bases for V and 0 bases for J; bases not matched to a gene: 11. CDR3 amino acids: CASSTDRGGPISGNTIYF. CDR3 nucleotide sequence: TGTGCCAGCAGCACGGACAGGGGAGGCCCTATCTCTGGAAACACCATATATTTT.

There are a few counts of this clonotype. The V and J genes are TRBV4-3 and TRBJ1-4; D remains ambiguous. Germline V CDR1 and CDR2: LGHNA, YSLEER. V lost 1 base and J 7 bases, leaving 19 bases between the germline ends. The CDR3 contains 17 residues. The CDR3 DNA is TGCGCCAGCAGCCAAGGGCCAGAAAATCGGGGTCGTGAAAAACTGTTTTTT. Its protein is CASSQGPENRGREKLFF.

This clonotype was counted a few times. The chain carries TRBV19 and TRBJ2-1; weak D call: TRBD1 (6 bases). The V end was cut by 3 bases, the J end by 6 bases, with 9 bases between. Looked up from germline, CDR1 is LNHDA and CDR2 is SQIVND (reference sequence). This CDR3 contains 13 residues. This CDR3 reads CASSIWTANEQFF. DNA of the CDR3: TGTGCCAGTAGTATCTGGACAGCCAATGAGCAGTTCTTC.

This chain connects TRBV20-1 to TRBJ2-7; 8 nucleotides align to TRBD1. Germline CDR1 and CDR2: DFQATT and SNEGSKA (reference sequence). This CDR3 region has 14 residues. Unmatched junction bases numbered 9, after V lost 2 bases and J lost 6 bases. In DNA form, the CDR3 reads TGCAGTGCTAGACAGGGGGCGCGGGTTCTCGAGCAGTACTTC. Protein product: CSARQGARVLEQYF.

This sequence joins TRBV12-3 or TRBV12-4 and TRBJ2-3; TRBD2 aligns across 13 bases. CDR3 size: 20 residues. Trimming removed 6 bases from V and 1 base from J; junction bases left unmatched: 16. The CDR3 reads CASSPPKGTSGGAGTDTQYF. CDR3 nucleotide sequence: TGTGCCAGCAGCCCCCCTAAGGGTACTAGCGGGGGGGCGGGCACAGATACGCAGTATTTT.

The chain links TRBV7-9 to TRBJ2-3; D not certain. V lost 5 bases, J lost 10 bases, and 19 bases lay in between. This CDR3 has 14 residues. Germline V gene data show CDR1 as SEHNR and CDR2 as FQNEAQ (reference sequence). In DNA form, the CDR3 reads TGTGCCAGCAGCCCAGTGACTTCACAGATTCCGCAGTATTTT. The encoded protein is CASSPVTSQIPQYF.